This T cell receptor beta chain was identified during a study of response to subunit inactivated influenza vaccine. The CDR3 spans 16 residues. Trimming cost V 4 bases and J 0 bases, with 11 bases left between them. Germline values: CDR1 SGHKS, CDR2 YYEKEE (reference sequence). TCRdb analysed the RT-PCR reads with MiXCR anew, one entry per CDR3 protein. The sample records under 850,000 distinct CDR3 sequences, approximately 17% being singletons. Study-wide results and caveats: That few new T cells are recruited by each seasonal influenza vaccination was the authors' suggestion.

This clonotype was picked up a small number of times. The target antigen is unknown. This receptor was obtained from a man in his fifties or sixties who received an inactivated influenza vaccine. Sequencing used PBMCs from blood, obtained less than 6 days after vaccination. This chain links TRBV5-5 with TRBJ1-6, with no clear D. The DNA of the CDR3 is TGTGCCAGCAGCCGGCGGGAGAGCTCCTATAATTCACCCCTCCACTTT. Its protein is CASSRRESSYNSPLHF.